This T cell receptor beta chain was sequenced during a study of blood T cell repertoires in COVID-19. Study at large: Researchers got acute and convalescent COVID-19 samples from the United States, Italy and Spain. T cells, B-cell-depleted T cells, or PBMCs supplied cDNA or gDNA.

Germline lookup yields CDR1 DFQATT and CDR2 SNEGSKA (reference sequence). Germline trimming cut 5 bases from V and 8 bases from J; bases unmatched to any gene: 2. The CDR3 covers 10 residues. As originally analysed: Amplification of reference gene primers provided the estimated nucleated cell counts. The repertoire was sequenced with immunoSEQ multiplex PCR; TCRdb's copy has only in-frame clones and lacks some. For V, J and clone size, that table is used; D and trimming come from the DNA. The table has about 72,000 clones, roughly 87% seen once. Material: peripheral blood. This TCR was recovered from a man aged 50 to 59 with acute or convalescent COVID-19. V gene TRBV20-1 combines with J gene TRBJ1-1, with TRBD1 identical over 7 bases. As DNA, the CDR3 is TGCAGTGCTCAGGGGGGAGAAGCTTTCTTT. This translates into CSAQGGEAFF.